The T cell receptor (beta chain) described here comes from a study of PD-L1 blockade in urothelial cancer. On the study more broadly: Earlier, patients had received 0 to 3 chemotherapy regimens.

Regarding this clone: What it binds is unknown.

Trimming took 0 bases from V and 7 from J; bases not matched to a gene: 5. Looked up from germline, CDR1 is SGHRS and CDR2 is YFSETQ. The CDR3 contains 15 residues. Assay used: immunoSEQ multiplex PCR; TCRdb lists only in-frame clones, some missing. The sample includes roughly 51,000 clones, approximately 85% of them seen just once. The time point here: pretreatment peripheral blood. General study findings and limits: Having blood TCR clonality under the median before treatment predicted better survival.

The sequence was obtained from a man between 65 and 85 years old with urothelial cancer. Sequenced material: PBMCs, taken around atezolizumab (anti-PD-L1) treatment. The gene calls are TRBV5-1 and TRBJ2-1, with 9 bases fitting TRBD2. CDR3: CASSLGGGRANEQFF. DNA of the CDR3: TGCGCCAGCAGCTTGGGTGGCGGGAGGGCGAATGAGCAGTTCTTC.